This T cell receptor (beta chain) was retrieved from a study of cytomegalovirus exposure and HLA in healthy donors. Findings and limits, study-wide: Rare TCR sequences dominated, though some public TCRs recurred in many donors. Reportedly, cytomegalovirus status was diagnosed with high sensitivity and specificity. It was found in a later analysis that first-cohort TCR clusters tended to co-occur in the 100 to 150 validation repertoires. About 180 TCR beta chains were listed as cytomegalovirus-associated.

Comment on this clone: No antigen is known for it.

Clones were sequenced by immunoSEQ multiplex PCR, and TCRdb holds only the in-frame ones, with some missing. The data hold approximately 97,000 clones, with approximately 95% observed a single time. This CDR3 has 14 amino acids. Trimming left V 4 bases short and J 5 bases short, with 11 bases between. Germline V lookup: CDR1 MNHNS, CDR2 SASEGT. This receptor was taken from a woman between 18 and 29 years old in good health and CMV-seronegative. Input material: PBMCs. This rearrangement joins TRBV6-1 to TRBJ2-2, with TRBD1 as a possible D gene (5 bases). CDR3 DNA sequence: TGTGCCAGCAGTGCCCAGGGTAGTACCGGGGAGCTGTTTTTT. Translated: CASSAQGSTGELFF.